This entry concerns a single T cell receptor beta chain. The data stem from a study of blood T cell repertoires in COVID-19. Study summary: From T cells, B-cell-depleted T cells, or PBMCs came the material, which was cDNA or gDNA.

The CDR3 contains 16 residues. Germline CDR1 and CDR2: MDHEN and SYDVKM. V trimming: 1 base; J trimming: 7 bases; junction bases outside the gene matches: 9. The table came from immunoSEQ multiplex PCR; TCRdb's copy has only in-frame clones and leaves some out. Here the sample spans just over 20,000 clones, roughly nine tenths being singletons. V usage is TRBV28 and J usage is TRBJ2-5, with 10 bases identical to TRBD1. The sequenced sample consisted of peripheral blood. The origin of this receptor is a human donor in a cohort sampled during active COVID-19. CDR3 sequence (DNA): TGTGCCAGCAGTTTATTCGGACAGGGGGAAGTCCGGACCCAGTACTTC. Residues: CASSLFGQGEVRTQYF.